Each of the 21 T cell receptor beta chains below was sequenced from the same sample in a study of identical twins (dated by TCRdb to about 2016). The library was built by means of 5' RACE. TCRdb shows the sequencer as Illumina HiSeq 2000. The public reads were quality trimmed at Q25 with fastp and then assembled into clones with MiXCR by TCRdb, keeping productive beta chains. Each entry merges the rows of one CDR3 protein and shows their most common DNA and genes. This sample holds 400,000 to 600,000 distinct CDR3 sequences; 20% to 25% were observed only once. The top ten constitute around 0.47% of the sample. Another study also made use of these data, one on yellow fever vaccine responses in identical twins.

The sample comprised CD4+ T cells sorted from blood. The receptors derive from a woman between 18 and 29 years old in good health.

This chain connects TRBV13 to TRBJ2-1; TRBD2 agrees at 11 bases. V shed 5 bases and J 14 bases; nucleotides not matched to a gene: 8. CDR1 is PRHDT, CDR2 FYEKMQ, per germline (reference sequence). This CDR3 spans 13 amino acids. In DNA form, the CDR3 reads TGTGCCAGCAGCCTAAGTAGCGGGGGGGCGAAGTTCTTC. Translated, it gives CASSLSSGGAKFF.

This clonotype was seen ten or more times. The CDR3 DNA sequence: TGCAGCGTTGTCGTAGACAGGGGGCGTTACGAGCAGTACTTC. Protein: CSVVVDRGRYEQYF. The chain links TRBV29-1 to TRBJ2-7, with 10 bases lining up with TRBD1. With V trimmed by 4 bases and J by 4 bases, 7 bases remained unmatched. Germline CDR1 and CDR2: SQVTM and ANQGSEA. The CDR3 is 14 amino acids.

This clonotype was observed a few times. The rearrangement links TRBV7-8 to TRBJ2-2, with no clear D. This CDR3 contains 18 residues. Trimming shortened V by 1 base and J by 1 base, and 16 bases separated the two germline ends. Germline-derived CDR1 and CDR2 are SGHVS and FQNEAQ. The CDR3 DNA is TGTGCCAGCAGCTTAGTGGTTAGCCGGCGGAAGAACACCGGGGAGCTGTTTTTT. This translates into CASSLVVSRRKNTGELFF. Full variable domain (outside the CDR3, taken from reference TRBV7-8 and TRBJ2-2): GAGVSQSPRYKVAKRGQDVALRCDPISGHVSLFWYQQALGQGPEFLTYFQNEAQLDKSGLPSDRFFAERPEGSVSTLKIQRTQQEDSAVYLCASSLVVSRRKNTGELFFGEGSRLTVL.

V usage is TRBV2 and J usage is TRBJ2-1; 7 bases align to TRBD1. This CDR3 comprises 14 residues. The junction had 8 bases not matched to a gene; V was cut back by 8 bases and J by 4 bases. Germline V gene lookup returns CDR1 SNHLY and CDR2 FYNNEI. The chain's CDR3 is CASLRDSQYNEQFF. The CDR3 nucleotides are TGTGCCAGCCTTAGGGACAGCCAATACAATGAGCAGTTCTTC.

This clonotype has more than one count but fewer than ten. The CDR3 is CASSSRTSGDTDTQYF. CDR3 sequence (DNA): TGTGCCAGCAGTTCCCGGACCTCGGGGGACACAGATACGCAGTATTTT. V gene TRBV6-5 combines with J gene TRBJ2-3, with a tentative D call TRBD2 (6 bases). Trimming removed 4 bases from V and 2 bases from J, with 16 bases in between. The germline V gene has CDR1 MNHEY and CDR2 SVGAGI. The CDR3 extends over 16 amino acids.

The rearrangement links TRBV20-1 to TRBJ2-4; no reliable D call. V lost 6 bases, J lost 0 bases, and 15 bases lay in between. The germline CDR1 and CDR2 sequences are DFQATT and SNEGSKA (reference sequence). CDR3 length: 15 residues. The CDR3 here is CSARGRSLAKNIQYF. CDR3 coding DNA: TGCAGTGCCCGCGGCAGGAGCCTAGCCAAAAACATTCAGTACTTC.

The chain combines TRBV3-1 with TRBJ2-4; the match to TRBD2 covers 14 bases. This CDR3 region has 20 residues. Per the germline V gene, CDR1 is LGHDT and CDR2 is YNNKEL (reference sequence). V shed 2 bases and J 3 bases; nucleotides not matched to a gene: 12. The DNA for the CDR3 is TGTGCCAGCAGCCAACCAATGACTAGCGGGGGGGCCGGGGACAAAAACATTCAGTACTTC. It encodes CASSQPMTSGGAGDKNIQYF.

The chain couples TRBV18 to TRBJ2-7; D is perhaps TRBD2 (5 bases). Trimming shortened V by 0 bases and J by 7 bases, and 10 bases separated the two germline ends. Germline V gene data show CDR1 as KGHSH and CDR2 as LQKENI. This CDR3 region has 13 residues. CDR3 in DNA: TGTGCCAGCTCACCACCGAATGGCGGGGAGCAGTACGTC. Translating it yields CASSPPNGGEQYV.

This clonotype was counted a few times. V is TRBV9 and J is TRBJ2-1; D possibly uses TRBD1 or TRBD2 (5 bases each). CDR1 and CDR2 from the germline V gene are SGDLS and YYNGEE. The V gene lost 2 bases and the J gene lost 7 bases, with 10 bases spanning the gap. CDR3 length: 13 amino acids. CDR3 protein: CASSVGPLNEQFF. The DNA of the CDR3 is TGTGCCAGCAGCGTGGGACCCCTAAATGAGCAGTTCTTC.

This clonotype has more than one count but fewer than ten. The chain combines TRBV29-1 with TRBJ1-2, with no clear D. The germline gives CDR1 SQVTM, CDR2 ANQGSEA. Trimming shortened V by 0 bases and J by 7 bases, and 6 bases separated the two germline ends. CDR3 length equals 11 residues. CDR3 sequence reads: CSVEDHGGYTF. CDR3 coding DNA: TGCAGCGTTGAAGATCACGGTGGCTACACCTTC. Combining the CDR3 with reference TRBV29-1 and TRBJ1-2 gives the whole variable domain SAVISQKPSRDICQRGTSLTIQCQVDSQVTMMFWYRQQPGQSLTLIATANQGSEATYESGFVIDKFPISRPNLTFSTLTVSNMSPEDSSIYLCSVEDHGGYTFGSGTRLTVV.

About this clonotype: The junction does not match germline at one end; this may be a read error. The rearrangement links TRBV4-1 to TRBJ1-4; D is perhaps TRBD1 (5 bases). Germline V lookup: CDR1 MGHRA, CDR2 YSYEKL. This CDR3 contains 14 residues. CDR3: CASSQVGTAEPSLF. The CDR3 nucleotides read TGCGCCAGCAGCCAAGTAGGGACCGCGGAGCCGTCCCTTTTT.

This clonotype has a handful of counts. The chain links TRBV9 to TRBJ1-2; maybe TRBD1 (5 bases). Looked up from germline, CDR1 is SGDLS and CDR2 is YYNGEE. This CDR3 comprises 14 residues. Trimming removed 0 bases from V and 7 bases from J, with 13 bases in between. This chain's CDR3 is CASSVVGSRGGYTF. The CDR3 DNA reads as TGTGCCAGCAGCGTAGTAGGGAGTAGGGGTGGCTACACCTTC.

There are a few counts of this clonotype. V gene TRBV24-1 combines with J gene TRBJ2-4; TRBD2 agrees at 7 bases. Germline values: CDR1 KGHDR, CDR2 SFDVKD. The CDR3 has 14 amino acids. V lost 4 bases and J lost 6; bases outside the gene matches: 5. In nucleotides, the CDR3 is TGTGCCACCAGTGAAGGGACGGGGGGAAACATTCAGTACTTC. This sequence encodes CATSEGTGGNIQYF.

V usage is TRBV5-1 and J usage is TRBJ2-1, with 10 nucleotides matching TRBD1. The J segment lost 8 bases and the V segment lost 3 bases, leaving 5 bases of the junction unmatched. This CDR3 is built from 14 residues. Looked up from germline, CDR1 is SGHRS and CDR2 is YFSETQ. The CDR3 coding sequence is TGCGCCAGCAGCTCCGGACAGGGGGTCGATGAGCAGTTCTTC. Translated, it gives CASSSGQGVDEQFF.

The CDR3 nucleotides are TGTGCCAGCAGCTTAAACCCGCCCGAGCAGTACTTC. As protein: CASSLNPPEQYF. This chain uses TRBV7-9 with TRBJ2-7; D gene ambiguous. Trimming removed 2 bases from V and 6 bases from J, with 8 bases in between. From germline, CDR1 is SEHNR and CDR2 FQNEAQ (reference sequence). The CDR3 is 12 residues long.

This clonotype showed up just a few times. CDR3 in amino acids: CASSYDRPAYNEQFF. For the CDR3, the DNA is TGTGCCAGCAGCTACGACAGGCCGGCCTACAATGAGCAGTTCTTC. The chain uses TRBV12-1 and TRBJ2-1; the table names TRBD1, a call not compared with the DNA. TRBV12-1 is recorded as a pseudogene. The CDR3 is 15 amino acids.

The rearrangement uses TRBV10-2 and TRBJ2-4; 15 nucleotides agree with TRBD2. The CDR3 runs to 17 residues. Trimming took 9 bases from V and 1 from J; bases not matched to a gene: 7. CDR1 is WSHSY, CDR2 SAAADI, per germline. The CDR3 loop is CASGGLAGGGAKNIQYF. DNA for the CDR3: TGCGCCAGTGGTGGACTAGCGGGAGGGGGTGCCAAAAACATTCAGTACTTC.

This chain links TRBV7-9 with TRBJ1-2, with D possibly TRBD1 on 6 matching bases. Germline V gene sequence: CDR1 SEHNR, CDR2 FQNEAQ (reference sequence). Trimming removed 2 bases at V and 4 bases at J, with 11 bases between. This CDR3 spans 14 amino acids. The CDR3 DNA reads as TGTGCCAGCAGCTTAATCGGGGGCGGCTATGGCTACACCTTC. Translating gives CASSLIGGGYGYTF.

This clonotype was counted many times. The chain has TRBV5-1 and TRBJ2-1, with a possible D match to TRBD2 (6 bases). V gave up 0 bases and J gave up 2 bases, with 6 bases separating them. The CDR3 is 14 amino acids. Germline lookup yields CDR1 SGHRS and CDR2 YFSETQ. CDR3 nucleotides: TGCGCCAGCAGCTTGGGGGGGGCCTACAATGAGCAGTTCTTC. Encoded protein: CASSLGGAYNEQFF.

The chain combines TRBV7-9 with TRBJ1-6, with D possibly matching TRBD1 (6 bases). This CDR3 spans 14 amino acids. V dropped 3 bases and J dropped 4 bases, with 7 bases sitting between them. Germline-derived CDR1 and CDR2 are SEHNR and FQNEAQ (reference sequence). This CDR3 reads CASSFGQYNSPLHF. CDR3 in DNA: TGTGCCAGCAGCTTTGGACAGTATAATTCACCCCTCCACTTT.

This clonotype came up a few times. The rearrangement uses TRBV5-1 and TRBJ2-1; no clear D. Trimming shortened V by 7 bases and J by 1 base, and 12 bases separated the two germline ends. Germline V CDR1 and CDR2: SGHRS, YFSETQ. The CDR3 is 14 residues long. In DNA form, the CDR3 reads TGCGCCAGCCAAACAGCCATTTCCTACAATGAGCAGTTCTTC. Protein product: CASQTAISYNEQFF.